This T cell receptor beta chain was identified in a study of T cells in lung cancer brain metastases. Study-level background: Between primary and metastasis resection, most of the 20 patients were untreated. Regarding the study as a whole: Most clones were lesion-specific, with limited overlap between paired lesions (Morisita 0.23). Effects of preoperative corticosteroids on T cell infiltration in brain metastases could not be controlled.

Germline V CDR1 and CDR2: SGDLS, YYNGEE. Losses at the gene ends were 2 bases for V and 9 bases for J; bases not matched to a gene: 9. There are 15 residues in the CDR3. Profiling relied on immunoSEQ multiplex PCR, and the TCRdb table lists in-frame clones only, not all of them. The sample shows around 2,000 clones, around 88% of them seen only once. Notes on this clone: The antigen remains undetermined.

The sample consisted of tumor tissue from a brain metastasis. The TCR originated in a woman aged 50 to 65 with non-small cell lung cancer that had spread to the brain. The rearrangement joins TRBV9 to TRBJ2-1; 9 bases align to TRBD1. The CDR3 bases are TGTGCCAGCAGCGTGGTCCCGGGACAGGGAGGTGAGCAGTTCTTC. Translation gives CASSVVPGQGGEQFF.